This record covers a single T cell receptor beta chain. What it binds is unknown. This record belongs to a study of cytomegalovirus exposure and HLA in healthy donors. General study results and limits: Researchers counted around 180 TCR beta chains as cytomegalovirus-associated. A previous analysis found most TCR beta V segments productive roughly 87% or roughly 30% of the time.

The PCR used 60 Vbeta and 13 Jbeta primers. Assay used: immunoSEQ multiplex PCR; TCRdb lists only in-frame clones, some missing. The data contain about 200,000 clones, approximately 12% of them singletons. The CDR3 spans 16 residues. Germline-derived CDR1 and CDR2 are MNHNS and SASEGT. Trimming removed 1 base from V and 3 bases from J, with 13 bases in between. The sample was PBMCs. The sequence came from a middle-aged man in good health and CMV-seropositive. The V and J genes are TRBV6-1 and TRBJ1-5; D might be TRBD1 (6 bases). CDR3 sequence reads: CASSEEQGGFNQPQHF. CDR3 sequence (DNA): TGTGCCAGCAGTGAAGAACAGGGCGGGTTCAATCAGCCCCAGCATTTT.